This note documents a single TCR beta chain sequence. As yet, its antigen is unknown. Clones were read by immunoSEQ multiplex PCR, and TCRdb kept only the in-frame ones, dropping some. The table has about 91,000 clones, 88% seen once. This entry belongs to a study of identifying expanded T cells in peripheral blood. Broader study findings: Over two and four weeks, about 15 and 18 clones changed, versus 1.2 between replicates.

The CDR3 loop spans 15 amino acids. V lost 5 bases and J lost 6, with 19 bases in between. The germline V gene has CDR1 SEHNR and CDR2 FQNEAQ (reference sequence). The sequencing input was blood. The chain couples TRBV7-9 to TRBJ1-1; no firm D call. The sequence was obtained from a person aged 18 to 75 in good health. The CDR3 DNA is TGTGCCAGCAGCCTTGCGCCGACTTCAGTCGCTGAAGCTTTCTTT. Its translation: CASSLAPTSVAEAFF.